The T cell receptor beta chain described here comes from a study of response to subunit inactivated influenza vaccine (dated by TCRdb to between 2017 and 2018). Regarding the complete study: To follow how T cells responded to a trivalent subunit inactivated influenza vaccine, the researchers relied on deep quantitative profiling of the T cell receptor repertoire. On the study overall, not on this receptor specifically: According to the authors, only a limited number of new T cells may be recruited by each seasonal influenza vaccination.

Trimming removed 3 bases from V and 4 bases from J, leaving 8 bases between the germline ends. The CDR3, cysteine through phenylalanine, is 13 amino acids long. Just CDR3 DNA is preserved here, 39 bases in frame from base 1. For CDR1 and CDR2, the germline V gene lists KGHSH and LQKENI. This clonotype was recorded many times. This receptor's antigen is unknown. Per-nucleotide qualities are absent, and no much larger clonotype sits a single base away. The library came from RT-PCR. Sequencing was performed on an Illumina HiSeq 2500. TCRdb applied fastp at Q25 and MiXCR to the public reads, then kept only in-frame beta chains. When rows share a CDR3 protein, they turn into one entry using the most common DNA and genes. The table for this sample lists 650,000 to 800,000 distinct CDR3 sequences; approximately 15% of them were counted only once. The ten biggest clones cover around 7.3% of the sample.

This clonotype was obtained from a man aged 45 to 65 who received an inactivated influenza vaccine. Donor details come from another sample of the same person, matched by shared clones. The chain joins TRBV18 to TRBJ2-3; the best D guess is TRBD1, with 6 bases matching. The sample consisted of PBMCs from blood, taken around 15 days before vaccination. CDR3 loop: CASSPGAADTQYF. DNA sequence: TGTGCCAGCTCACCGGGGGCCGCAGATACGCAGTATTTT.